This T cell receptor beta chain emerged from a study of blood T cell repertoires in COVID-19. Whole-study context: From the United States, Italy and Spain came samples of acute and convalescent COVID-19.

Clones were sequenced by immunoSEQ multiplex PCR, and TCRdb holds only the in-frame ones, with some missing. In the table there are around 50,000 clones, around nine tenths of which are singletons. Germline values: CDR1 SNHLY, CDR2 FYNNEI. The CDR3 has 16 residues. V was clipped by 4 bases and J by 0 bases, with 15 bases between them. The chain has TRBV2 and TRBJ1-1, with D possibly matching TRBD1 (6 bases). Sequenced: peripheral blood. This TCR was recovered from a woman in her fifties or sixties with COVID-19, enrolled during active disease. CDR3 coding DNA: TGTGCCAGCAGTGCCGTGGACAGACTCATGAACACTGAAGCTTTCTTT. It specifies CASSAVDRLMNTEAFF.